Shown below are 5 T cell receptor beta chains from a single sample sequenced in a study of human T cells and chemical hapten exposure. The sample's time point: patch test 1, 2 weeks after DPC sensitization. Regarding treatment: therapeutic diphenylcyclopropenone sensitization with weekly scalp DPC. TCRdb reprocessed the RACE reads with MiXCR, giving one entry per CDR3 protein. The data contain over 45,000 distinct CDR3 sequences, about a tenth of them seen just once; the ten biggest clones take up about an eighth. Material: whole blood, obtained in connection with sensitization to the hapten diphenylcyclopropenone (DPC). The receptors were sampled from a woman in her 40s with alopecia areata. Some clones in this sample may be carry-over from other donors' samples.

Ten or more counts support this clonotype. J is TRBJ2-2 and V is TRBV20-1, with a possible D match to TRBD2 (6 bases). CDR3 length equals 16 residues. The ends were cut back, 3 bases at V and 6 bases at J, with 20 bases in the middle. CDR1 and CDR2 (germline): DFQATT, SNEGSKA (reference sequence). The CDR3 loop is CSARPPRASVAGELFF. CDR3 bases: TGCAGTGCTAGGCCCCCTAGGGCTAGCGTAGCCGGGGAGCTGTTTTTT.

At least ten counts were recorded for this clonotype. V is TRBV5-1 and J is TRBJ2-5, with 8 bases matching TRBD2. The J segment lost 2 bases and the V segment lost 4 bases, leaving 4 bases of the junction unmatched. The CDR3 consists of 14 residues. CDR1 is SGHRS and CDR2 is YFSETQ in the germline V gene. CDR3 nucleotide sequence: TGCGCCAGCAGCACCGGACTAGCTCAAGAGACCCAGTACTTC. Its translation is CASSTGLAQETQYF.

The V call is TRBV15, the J call TRBJ2-6, with 8 bases that match TRBD1. J gave up 2 bases and V 5 bases, and 2 bases lay outside the gene matches. Germline CDR1 reads LNHNV; CDR2 reads YYDKDF (reference sequence). CDR3 size: 15 residues. The CDR3 region is CATSEDRAGANVLTF. For the CDR3, the DNA is TGTGCCACCAGCGAGGACAGGGCTGGGGCCAACGTCCTGACTTTC.

This clonotype was detected many times. This sequence joins TRBV5-1 and TRBJ2-7; 11 nucleotides align to TRBD1. The length of the CDR3 is 16 residues. Germline trimming cut 3 bases from V and 3 bases from J; bases unmatched to any gene: 8. Germline CDR1 is SGHRS and CDR2 is YFSETQ. The CDR3 sequence: CASSYTGTGGFYEQYF. CDR3 DNA: TGCGCCAGCAGCTACACGGGGACAGGGGGTTTCTACGAGCAGTACTTC. Full variable domain (outside the CDR3, taken from reference TRBV5-1 and TRBJ2-7): KAGVTQTPRYLIKTRGQQVTLSCSPISGHRSVSWYQQTPGQGLQFLFEYFSETQRNKGNFPGRFSGRQFSNSRSEMNVSTLELGDSALYLCASSYTGTGGFYEQYFGPGTRLTVT.

This clonotype occurred many times. The J gene is TRBJ1-3, the V gene TRBV4-1; TRBD1 is a possible D gene (5 bases). V was shortened by 0 bases and J by 7 bases, with 10 bases between the two germline ends. Germline CDR1 MGHRA, CDR2 YSYEKL. This CDR3 contains 14 residues. The CDR3 protein is CASSQDAGSNTIYF. The CDR3 DNA follows: TGCGCCAGCAGCCAAGACGCAGGGTCGAACACCATATATTTT.